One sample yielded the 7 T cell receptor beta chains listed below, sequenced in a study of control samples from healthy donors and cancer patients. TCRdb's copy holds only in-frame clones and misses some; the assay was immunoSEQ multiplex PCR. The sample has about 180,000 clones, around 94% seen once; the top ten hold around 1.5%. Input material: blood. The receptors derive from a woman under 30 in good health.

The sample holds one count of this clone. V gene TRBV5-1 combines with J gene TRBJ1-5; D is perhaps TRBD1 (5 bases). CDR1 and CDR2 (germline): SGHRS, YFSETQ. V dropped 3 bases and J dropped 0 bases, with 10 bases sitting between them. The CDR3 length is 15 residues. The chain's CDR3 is CASSYDSFSNQPQHF. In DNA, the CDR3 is TGCGCCAGCAGCTATGACAGTTTTAGCAATCAGCCCCAGCATTTT.

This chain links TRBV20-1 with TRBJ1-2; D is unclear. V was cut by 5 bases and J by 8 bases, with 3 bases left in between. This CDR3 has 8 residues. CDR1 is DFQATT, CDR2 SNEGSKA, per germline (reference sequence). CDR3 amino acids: CSAGGYTF. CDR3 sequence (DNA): TGCAGTGCTGGGGGCTACACCTTC.

CDR3 in amino acids: CASSLGLGSGGNTGELFF. CDR3 sequence (DNA): TGTGCCAGCAGCTTAGGCCTCGGAAGCGGGGGGAACACCGGGGAGCTGTTTTTT. This chain links TRBV13 with TRBJ2-2; TRBD2 matches 8 bases. CDR1 PRHDT and CDR2 FYEKMQ come from the germline V gene (reference sequence). This CDR3 has 18 amino acids. V was pared by 0 bases and J by 1 base, with 7 bases of the junction left unmatched.

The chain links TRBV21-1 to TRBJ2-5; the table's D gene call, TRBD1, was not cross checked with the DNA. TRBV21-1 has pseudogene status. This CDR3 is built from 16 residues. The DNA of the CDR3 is TGTGCCAGCAGCAGCCCCCCTACCAGGTCAGGAGAGACCCAGTACTTC. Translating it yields CASSSPPTRSGETQYF.

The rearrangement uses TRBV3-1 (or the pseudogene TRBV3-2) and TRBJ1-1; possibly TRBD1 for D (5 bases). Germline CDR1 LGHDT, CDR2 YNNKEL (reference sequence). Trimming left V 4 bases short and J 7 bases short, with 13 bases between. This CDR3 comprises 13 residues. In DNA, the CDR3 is TGTGCCAGCAGCCCGAGGGGCGCCGGTGAAGCTTTCTTT. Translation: CASSPRGAGEAFF.

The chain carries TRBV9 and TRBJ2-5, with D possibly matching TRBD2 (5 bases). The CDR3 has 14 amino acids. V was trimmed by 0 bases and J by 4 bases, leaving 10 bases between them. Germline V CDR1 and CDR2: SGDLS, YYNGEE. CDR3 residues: CASSVEGARETQYF. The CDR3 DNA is TGTGCCAGCAGCGTAGAGGGAGCGAGAGAGACCCAGTACTTC.

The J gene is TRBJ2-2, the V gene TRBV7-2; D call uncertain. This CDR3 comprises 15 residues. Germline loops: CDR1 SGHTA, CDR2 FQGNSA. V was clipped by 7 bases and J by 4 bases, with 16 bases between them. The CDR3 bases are TGTGCCAGCACCCTAAGTCAGGTATCCACCGGGGAGCTGTTTTTT. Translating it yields CASTLSQVSTGELFF.